These 8 T cell receptor beta chains were all obtained from the same sample, sequenced in a study of CD8+CD57+ T cells in acquired aplastic anemia. Template material for TCR beta VDJ and CDR3 profiling consisted of genomic DNA. TCRdb recomputed calls from the reads with MiXCR, one row per CDR3 protein. Among 74,000 or so distinct CDR3 sequences, 50% to 55% were seen once, and the ten largest hold roughly 8%. Sequencing was carried out using sorted CD4+, CD8+, or CD8+CD57+ T cells (not recorded which) from PBMCs. The receptors originated from a human donor in good health, serving as a control.

The chain couples TRBV11-1 to TRBJ2-3; 8 nucleotides agree with TRBD2. Per the germline V gene, CDR1 is SGHAT and CDR2 is FQDESV (reference sequence). V shed 0 bases, J shed 1 base, and the junction held 0 bases outside the gene matches. This CDR3 has 15 residues. CDR3 in amino acids: CASSLASGGTDTQYF. CDR3 bases: TGTGCCAGCAGCTTAGCTAGCGGGGGCACAGATACGCAGTATTTT.

At least ten counts were recorded for this clonotype. This sequence joins TRBV20-1 and TRBJ2-1; possibly TRBD2 for D (6 bases). Germline V lookup: CDR1 DFQATT, CDR2 SNEGSKA (reference sequence). There are 17 residues in the CDR3. V gave up 0 bases and J gave up 4 bases, with 19 bases separating them. The CDR3 DNA sequence: TGCAGTGCTAGAGACCCCAGGAGGGACCATCGTTACAATGAGCAGTTCTTC. It specifies CSARDPRRDHRYNEQFF.

This clonotype has ten or more counts. This chain joins TRBV7-9 and TRBJ2-3, with D unresolved. Trimming removed 1 base from V and 5 bases from J, with 4 bases in between. The CDR3 loop spans 12 amino acids. Germline V gene sequence: CDR1 SEHNR, CDR2 FQNEAQ (reference sequence). CDR3 region: CASSLVQDTQYF. The CDR3 DNA sequence: TGTGCCAGCAGCTTAGTCCAAGATACGCAGTATTTT. The complete variable domain, with remaining parts taken from reference TRBV7-9 and TRBJ2-3, reads DTGVSQNPRHKITKRGQNVTFRCDPISEHNRLYWYRQTLGQGPEFLTYFQNEAQLEKSRLLSDRFSAERPKGSFSTLEIQRTEQGDSAMYLCASSLVQDTQYFGPGTRLTVL.

This chain links TRBV20-1 with TRBJ2-7, with TRBD2 identical over 10 bases. This CDR3 is 16 amino acids long. Germline V gives CDR1 DFQATT, CDR2 SNEGSKA (reference sequence). Trimming took 0 bases from V and 2 from J; bases not matched to a gene: 7. The CDR3 coding sequence is TGCAGTGCTAGAGATCCCCCTAGCGGGGGCCCCTACGAGCAGTACTTC. Amino acid sequence: CSARDPPSGGPYEQYF.

Ten or more counts support this clonotype. The chain recombines TRBV5-1 with TRBJ2-5; a possible D gene is TRBD1 (5 bases). Between the trimmed V and J ends, which lost 4 bases and 0 bases, there was a span of 16 bases. The CDR3 is 16 amino acids. Germline CDR1 reads SGHRS; CDR2 reads YFSETQ. CDR3 in DNA: TGCGCCAGCAGCGAAGACGACAGCTTCAACCAAGAGACCCAGTACTTC. As protein: CASSEDDSFNQETQYF.

This rearrangement joins TRBV6-1 to TRBJ2-7, with 10 nucleotides matching TRBD1. The CDR3 runs 17 residues. J lost 0 bases, V lost 1 base, and 6 bases had no gene match. The V gene's germline CDR1 is MNHNS and CDR2 SASEGT. This CDR3 reads CASSEVGTGVRSYEQYF. The CDR3 DNA reads as TGTGCCAGCAGTGAAGTAGGGACAGGGGTTCGCTCCTACGAGCAGTACTTC.

As to this clonotype: Given a much more abundant clone one base away, this may be a read error. This likely comes from a read error, as the CDR3 has no conserved phenylalanine or tryptophan at its end. V gene TRBV27 combines with J gene TRBJ1-1, with D perhaps matching TRBD1 (5 bases). There are 14 residues in the CDR3. The germline gives CDR1 MNHEY, CDR2 SMNVEV (reference sequence). Trimming pared 3 bases from V and 2 bases from J, leaving 10 bases between. Here the CDR3 reads CASSFAGSNTEAFS. For the CDR3, the DNA is TGTGCCAGCAGTTTTGCAGGGTCAAACACTGAAGCTTTCTCT.

V gene TRBV6-5 combines with J gene TRBJ2-7, with D possibly TRBD1 on 5 matching bases. The CDR3 has 14 amino acids. The germline V gene has CDR1 MNHEY and CDR2 SVGAGI. With 0 bases removed from V and 6 bases from J, the gap between germline ends came to 12 bases. The CDR3 protein is CASSYSARQSEQYF. The DNA of the CDR3 is TGTGCCAGCAGTTACTCGGCCCGACAGTCCGAGCAGTACTTC.